One sample yielded the 29 T cell receptor beta chains listed below, sequenced in a study of blood T cells in healthy people across ages. Sample-barcoded 5' priming and a J-beta primer mix drove a second PCR of about 6 to 12 cycles. TCRdb independently ran MiXCR on the 5' RACE reads; one entry per CDR3 protein. The repertoire holds about 1.5 million distinct CDR3 sequences, approximately 43% seen once, with more than 4% in the top ten. The sample was blood. The receptors stem from a woman aged 18-29 years in good health.

This chain links TRBV5-1 with TRBJ2-6; 8 bases align to TRBD1. Germline loops: CDR1 SGHRS, CDR2 YFSETQ. Trimming at V came to 5 bases and at J to 1 base, leaving 11 bases not matched to a gene. The length of the CDR3 is 18 residues. CDR3 sequence (DNA): TGCGCCAGCAGTGATCCGACAGGGGCCCCTTCTGGGGCCAACGTCCTGACTTTC. Translated: CASSDPTGAPSGANVLTF.

The chain joins TRBV12-3 or TRBV12-4 to TRBJ1-5; 8 nucleotides agree with TRBD1. With 6 bases clipped from V and 7 bases from J, the junction kept 11 bases outside the gene matches. The CDR3 is made up of 15 amino acids. The CDR3 DNA reads as TGTGCCAGCAGCCTTAGGACAGGGACGAGGCAGCCCCAGCATTTT. Encoded protein: CASSLRTGTRQPQHF.

This rearrangement joins TRBV12-3 or TRBV12-4 to TRBJ1-6; D is perhaps TRBD1 (6 bases). The CDR3 extends over 12 amino acids. V lost 7 bases and J lost 14, with 15 bases in between. The CDR3 DNA follows: TGTGCCAGCACCGACCTCAGGGGTTCCCTCCACTTT. It translates to CASTDLRGSLHF.

This chain links TRBV5-1 with TRBJ2-2, with a possible D match to TRBD1 (6 bases). V gave up 3 bases and J gave up 5 bases, with 11 bases separating them. CDR1 is SGHRS and CDR2 is YFSETQ in the germline V gene. This CDR3 is built from 14 residues. The CDR3 DNA is TGCGCCAGCAGCTCGGATACAGGGACCGGGGAGCTGTTTTTT. Translated, it gives CASSSDTGTGELFF.

The chain recombines TRBV25-1 with TRBJ2-2; the match to TRBD1 covers 7 bases. Trimming removed 4 bases from V and 1 base from J; junction bases left unmatched: 6. Germline loops: CDR1 MGHDK, CDR2 SYGVNS. The CDR3 runs 16 residues. CDR3 in amino acids: CASSGAGTVNTGELFF. Written as DNA, the CDR3 is TGTGCCAGCAGTGGAGCCGGGACAGTGAACACCGGGGAGCTGTTTTTT.

The rearrangement uses TRBV2 and TRBJ1-6; maybe TRBD1 (6 bases). The CDR3 totals 16 residues. Germline-derived CDR1 and CDR2 are SNHLY and FYNNEI. Trimming took off 5 bases at V and 7 bases at J, with 18 bases between the two ends. CDR3 DNA sequence: TGTGCCAGCAGTCTTGGACAGCCACCGGGGAATTCACCCCTCCACTTT. It encodes CASSLGQPPGNSPLHF.

Worth noting for this clonotype: It may be a read error: a sequence one base away is much more abundant. The chain couples TRBV10-3 to TRBJ2-4; maybe TRBD1 (7 bases). V gave up 4 bases and J gave up 13 bases, with 17 bases separating them. Germline CDR1 ENHRY, CDR2 SYGVKD. The CDR3 consists of 13 residues. This CDR3 reads CAISGQGGNEQYF. As DNA, the CDR3 is TGTGCCATCAGTGGACAGGGAGGTAATGAGCAGTACTTC.

J is TRBJ2-1 and V is TRBV6-1; possibly TRBD1 or TRBD2 for D (6 bases each). Trimming cost V 2 bases and J 8 bases, with 19 bases left between them. The CDR3 has 16 residues. Germline V gene lookup returns CDR1 MNHNS and CDR2 SASEGT. CDR3 DNA: TGTGCCAGCAGTGAAAATCCGGGGGCGACTGCCGATGAGCAGTTCTTC. The encoded protein is CASSENPGATADEQFF.

The V gene is TRBV24-1, the J gene TRBJ2-3; no firm D call. CDR1 and CDR2 (germline): KGHDR, SFDVKD. The CDR3 covers 15 residues. V gave up 1 base and J gave up 4 bases, with 11 bases separating them. The chain's CDR3 is CATSDFTLAPDTQYF. CDR3 coding DNA: TGTGCCACCAGTGATTTCACGCTGGCTCCAGATACGCAGTATTTT.

The chain joins TRBV5-1 to TRBJ1-5; D unclear. Germline loops: CDR1 SGHRS, CDR2 YFSETQ. The CDR3 contains 14 residues. V gave up 0 bases and J gave up 3 bases, with 7 bases separating them. The CDR3: CASSLDSLNQPQHF. The CDR3 region has the DNA TGCGCCAGCAGCTTGGATTCACTCAATCAGCCCCAGCATTTT.

This clonotype was counted a few times. The rearrangement uses TRBV6-2 or TRBV6-3 and TRBJ2-1; possible D gene TRBD2, 5 bases. This CDR3 is 15 amino acids long. The ends were cut back, 5 bases at V and 5 bases at J, with 16 bases in the middle. Germline assignment: CDR1 MNHEY and CDR2 SVGEGT. The CDR3: CASSRPSRLNNEQFF. The CDR3 bases are TGTGCCAGCAGTAGACCTAGCAGACTCAACAATGAGCAGTTCTTC.

CDR3 sequence (DNA): TGTGCCAGCAGTTTACCCGACAGCCGCATCTATGGCTACACCTTC. Translation: CASSLPDSRIYGYTF. The genes are TRBV28 and TRBJ1-2, with D possibly matching TRBD1 (5 bases). Germline V gene lookup returns CDR1 MDHEN and CDR2 SYDVKM. The CDR3 loop spans 15 amino acids. Deletions cut 2 bases from V and 4 bases from J, with 14 bases between.

The J gene is TRBJ2-5, the V gene TRBV4-2; no clear D. V was clipped by 4 bases and J by 4 bases, with 13 bases between them. The CDR3 runs 14 residues. Germline CDR1 reads LGHNA; CDR2 reads YNFKEQ. The CDR3 DNA sequence: TGTGCCAGCAGCCTGGGTACTATCGGAGAGACCCAGTACTTC. Its protein product is CASSLGTIGETQYF.

This chain joins TRBV15 and TRBJ1-5, with no clear D. Germline CDR1 reads LNHNV; CDR2 reads YYDKDF (reference sequence). The CDR3 is 16 residues long. Trimming shortened V by 5 bases and J by 4 bases, and 18 bases separated the two germline ends. In nucleotides, the CDR3 is TGTGCCACCAGCTCACCTCTGTTTTGTCTAAATCAGCCCCAGCATTTT. Its protein product is CATSSPLFCLNQPQHF.

The gene calls are TRBV12-3 or TRBV12-4 and TRBJ2-2; 8 bases align to TRBD2. The CDR3 extends over 15 amino acids. Trimming at V came to 4 bases and at J to 5 bases, leaving 6 bases not matched to a gene. The CDR3 here is CASSCPAGGTGELFF. The CDR3 DNA sequence: TGTGCCAGCAGTTGCCCTGCGGGGGGAACCGGGGAGCTGTTTTTT.

The genes are TRBV9 and TRBJ1-1, with a tentative D call TRBD1 (6 bases). The length of the CDR3 is 14 residues. V was clipped by 3 bases and J by 0 bases, with 9 bases between them. CDR1 and CDR2 (germline): SGDLS, YYNGEE. CDR3 loop: CASSGTVMNTEAFF. CDR3 sequence (DNA): TGTGCCAGCAGCGGGACAGTTATGAACACTGAAGCTTTCTTT.

J is TRBJ2-7 and V is TRBV7-2; 7 bases are shared with TRBD1. The end of the DNA fits TRBJ2-5 better, so the J call may be wrong. CDR3 length: 14 amino acids. Germline CDR1 is SGHTA and CDR2 is FQGNSA. CDR3 region: CASSHRQGFETQYF. Here the CDR3 DNA reads TGTGCCAGCAGCCACCGACAGGGCTTCGAGACCCAGTACTTC.

V is TRBV30 and J is TRBJ1-6; 11 bases match TRBD1. V shed 5 bases and J 8 bases; nucleotides not matched to a gene: 5. The CDR3 covers 14 residues. CDR1 and CDR2 from the germline V gene are GTSNPN and SVGIG (reference sequence). The CDR3 spells CAWVDRGHDSPLHF. CDR3 nucleotide sequence: TGTGCCTGGGTGGACAGGGGGCATGATTCACCCCTCCACTTT.

The chain has TRBV10-3 and TRBJ1-1; a possible D gene is TRBD1 (6 bases). Between the trimmed V and J ends, which lost 8 bases and 2 bases, there was a span of 12 bases. The length of the CDR3 is 13 residues. Per the germline V gene, CDR1 is ENHRY and CDR2 is SYGVKD. Here the CDR3 DNA reads TGTGCCATCTCTGGGGGGGGCAACACTGAAGCTTTCTTT. Protein: CAISGGGNTEAFF.

The chain combines TRBV5-1 with TRBJ2-7; 10 nucleotides agree with TRBD1. Germline trimming cut 5 bases from V and 7 bases from J; bases unmatched to any gene: 9. CDR1 and CDR2 from the germline V gene are SGHRS and YFSETQ. CDR3 length: 14 residues. Here the CDR3 DNA reads TGCGCCAGCAGGGACAGGGGGGGAGGTTTGGAGCAGTACTTC. Its protein is CASRDRGGGLEQYF. The whole variable domain, remainder taken from reference TRBV5-1 and TRBJ2-7, is KAGVTQTPRYLIKTRGQQVTLSCSPISGHRSVSWYQQTPGQGLQFLFEYFSETQRNKGNFPGRFSGRQFSNSRSEMNVSTLELGDSALYLCASRDRGGGLEQYFGPGTRLTVT.

The table lists this clonotype with a few counts. The V and J genes are TRBV6-5 and TRBJ1-2, with D unclear. CDR1 MNHEY and CDR2 SVGAGI come from the germline V gene. This CDR3 spans 15 amino acids. V was cut by 6 bases and J by 4 bases, with 18 bases left in between. As DNA, the CDR3 is TGTGCCAGCAGACCCGGATCGGACGGATCCTATGGCTACACCTTC. Its protein is CASRPGSDGSYGYTF.

In this sample, this clonotype turned up a few times. The V call is TRBV18, the J call TRBJ1-1; D is possibly TRBD1 (6 bases). Germline V gene sequence: CDR1 KGHSH, CDR2 LQKENI. Trimming took 4 bases from V and 1 from J, leaving 16 bases between them. The CDR3 is 16 amino acids. CDR3 amino acids: CASSLTMDRQNTEAFF. The CDR3 nucleotides are TGTGCCAGCTCACTCACTATGGACAGACAGAACACTGAAGCTTTCTTT.

This chain links TRBV7-2 with TRBJ2-7; a weak D match, TRBD1 (5 bases). Germline loops: CDR1 SGHTA, CDR2 FQGNSA. CDR3 length equals 15 residues. Trimming shortened V by 0 bases and J by 2 bases, and 11 bases separated the two germline ends. CDR3 residues: CASSLAGDSPYEQYF. The DNA for the CDR3 is TGTGCCAGCAGCTTAGCGGGTGACAGCCCCTACGAGCAGTACTTC. The full variable domain, its missing parts supplied by reference TRBV7-2 and TRBJ2-7, is GAGVSQSPSNKVTEKGKDVELRCDPISGHTALYWYRQSLGQGLEFLIYFQGNSAPDKSGLPSDRFSAERTGGSVSTLTIQRTQQEDSAVYLCASSLAGDSPYEQYFGPGTRLTVT.

The chain couples TRBV7-2 to TRBJ2-1, with 8 nucleotides matching TRBD1. V lost 4 bases to trimming and J lost 8 bases; unmatched junction nucleotides: 10. The germline V gene has CDR1 SGHTA and CDR2 FQGNSA. The CDR3 is 15 residues long. CDR3 loop: CASSSRQGKWYEQFF. Written as DNA, the CDR3 is TGTGCCAGCAGCTCCCGACAGGGGAAGTGGTATGAGCAGTTCTTC.

This chain uses TRBV21-1 with TRBJ2-6; the listed D gene, TRBD1, was not tested against the DNA. TRBV21-1 is noted as a pseudogene. The CDR3 runs to 18 residues. CDR3 nucleotides: TGTGCCAGCAGTCTGACAGGGGGCGCTTTCTCTGGGGCCAACGTCCTGACTTTC. Protein sequence: CASSLTGGAFSGANVLTF.

The chain carries TRBV7-9 and TRBJ2-3, with TRBD2 matching over 15 bases. V shed 2 bases and J 0 bases; nucleotides not matched to a gene: 9. This CDR3 is built from 20 residues. Germline assignment: CDR1 SEHNR and CDR2 FQNEAQ (reference sequence). The CDR3: CASSLLGTSGRSASTDTQYF. CDR3 nucleotide sequence: TGTGCCAGCAGCTTATTGGGGACTAGCGGGAGGAGCGCTAGCACAGATACGCAGTATTTT.

In this sample, this clonotype turned up a few times. V and J are TRBV7-8 and TRBJ1-5; no firm D call. The CDR3 covers 14 residues. Germline V CDR1 and CDR2: SGHVS, FQNEAQ. The germline V and J ends were trimmed by 2 bases and 4 bases, with 9 bases remaining between them. Here the CDR3 DNA reads TGTGCCAGCAGCTTACGTCTGGTTAATCAGCCCCAGCATTTT. Amino acids: CASSLRLVNQPQHF.

This clonotype was seen more than once but under ten times. V usage is TRBV5-6 and J usage is TRBJ1-5; no firm D call. The V and J ends lost 3 bases and 0 bases respectively, with 13 bases between them. The germline gives CDR1 SGHDT, CDR2 YYEEEE. This CDR3 comprises 16 residues. As DNA, the CDR3 is TGTGCCAGCAGCTCCACAGTTGACTATAGCAATCAGCCCCAGCATTTT. This sequence encodes CASSSTVDYSNQPQHF.

The chain uses TRBV7-9 and TRBJ2-4, with 7 bases fitting TRBD1. The CDR3 loop spans 15 amino acids. CDR1 is SEHNR and CDR2 is FQNEAQ in the germline V gene (reference sequence). V shed 5 bases and J 0 bases; nucleotides not matched to a gene: 4. CDR3 loop: CASSRDSLAKNIQYF. CDR3 DNA: TGTGCCAGCAGCCGGGACAGTTTAGCCAAAAACATTCAGTACTTC.